This entry lists 7 T cell receptor beta chains sequenced from one sample in a study of human T cells and chemical hapten exposure. TCRdb independently ran MiXCR on the RACE reads; one entry per CDR3 protein. This sample has tens of thousands of distinct CDR3 sequences, with 9.6% found just once. Time point denoted: pre-sensitization, week 0. Treatment specified: therapeutic diphenylcyclopropenone sensitization with weekly scalp DPC. The material was whole blood, obtained in connection with sensitization to the hapten diphenylcyclopropenone (DPC). Every receptor here comes from a woman aged 40 to 50 with alopecia areata. Some clones in this sample may be carry-over from other donors' samples.

This clonotype showed up many times. The V gene is TRBV6-2 or TRBV6-3, the J gene TRBJ2-2; 10 bases map to TRBD2. Germline CDR1 and CDR2: MNHEY and SVGEGT. This CDR3 has 17 residues. With V trimmed by 2 bases and J by 5 bases, 8 bases remained unmatched. CDR3 bases: TGTGCCAGCAGTTACCTCCCTCTAGCGGGGGAGACCGGGGAGCTGTTTTTT. Translated: CASSYLPLAGETGELFF.

The sample holds many counts of this clonotype. The DNA for the CDR3 is TGTGCCAGCAGTTACTCCGCGGATAATTCACCCCTCCACTTT. Protein sequence: CASSYSADNSPLHF. This chain links TRBV6-5 with TRBJ1-6; D remains unclear. V dropped 0 bases and J dropped 5 bases, with 5 bases sitting between them. The length of the CDR3 is 14 residues. Germline lookup yields CDR1 MNHEY and CDR2 SVGAGI.

This clonotype was counted ten times or more. The rearrangement links TRBV11-2 to TRBJ2-5; 7 bases align to TRBD2. Germline CDR1 SGHAT, CDR2 FQNNGV. The CDR3 runs 16 residues. V gave up 5 bases and J gave up 0 bases; unmatched junction bases: 9. The CDR3 nucleotides read TGTGCCAGCAGCCCCCCGTCGCGGGGGAACCAAGAGACCCAGTACTTC. This gives the protein CASSPPSRGNQETQYF.

This clonotype has only a few counts. This sequence joins TRBV12-3 or TRBV12-4 and TRBJ1-5, with 8 bases fitting TRBD1. V was clipped by 4 bases and J by 4 bases; unmatched bases: 6. The CDR3 sequence is 15 residues long. CDR3: CASSSTGGDNQPQHF. CDR3 bases: TGTGCCAGCAGTTCTACAGGGGGGGATAATCAGCCCCAGCATTTT.

This clonotype was seen many times. The chain's CDR3 is CASSPAGGYEQFF. For the CDR3, the DNA is TGTGCCAGCAGCCCAGCCGGGGGCTATGAGCAGTTCTTC. The V and J genes are TRBV12-3 or TRBV12-4 and TRBJ2-1; the D call may be TRBD1 or TRBD2 (6 bases each). CDR3 length: 13 residues. V lost 6 bases and J 8 bases, leaving 14 bases between the germline ends.

This clonotype was found many times. The chain employs TRBV7-3 and TRBJ1-1, with D perhaps TRBD1 (5 bases). V shed 0 bases and J shed 5 bases, with 10 bases lying between them. CDR1 and CDR2 (germline): SGHTA, FQGTGA. The CDR3 totals 14 residues. DNA of the CDR3: TGTGCCAGCAGCTTAACGTTTCGGGGGACTGAAGCTTTCTTT. This translates into CASSLTFRGTEAFF.

The sample holds a few counts of this clonotype. The chain recombines TRBV6-2 or TRBV6-3 with TRBJ1-6, with TRBD1 identical over 7 bases. The germline gives CDR1 MNHEY, CDR2 SVGEGT. CDR3 length equals 12 residues. With V trimmed by 8 bases and J by 8 bases, 3 bases remained unmatched. The DNA of the CDR3 is TGTGCCAGCGGACAGGAATATTCACCCCTCCACTTT. This gives the protein CASGQEYSPLHF.